The entry that follows covers one T cell receptor (beta chain) sequence. This CDR3 has 15 amino acids. The ends were cut back, 5 bases at V and 4 bases at J, with 17 bases in the middle. Germline assignment: CDR1 LNHDA and CDR2 SQIVND (reference sequence). This table comes from immunoSEQ multiplex PCR, and its TCRdb copy is limited to in-frame clones, with some not included. The sample carries about 84,000 clones, 81% recorded once. These data come from a study of PD-1 blockade in mismatch repair-deficient tumors. TCR sequencing covered a few patients who responded to pembrolizumab. Sequences were derived from peripheral blood, sampled 12 weeks after starting pembrolizumab. This TCR came from an adult with mismatch repair-deficient cancer. The chain combines TRBV19 with TRBJ2-5; D not certain. The CDR3 DNA reads as TGTGCCAGTAGTCTCCTCGGTCTCGGAGTAGAGACCCAGTACTTC. Amino acids: CASSLLGLGVETQYF.